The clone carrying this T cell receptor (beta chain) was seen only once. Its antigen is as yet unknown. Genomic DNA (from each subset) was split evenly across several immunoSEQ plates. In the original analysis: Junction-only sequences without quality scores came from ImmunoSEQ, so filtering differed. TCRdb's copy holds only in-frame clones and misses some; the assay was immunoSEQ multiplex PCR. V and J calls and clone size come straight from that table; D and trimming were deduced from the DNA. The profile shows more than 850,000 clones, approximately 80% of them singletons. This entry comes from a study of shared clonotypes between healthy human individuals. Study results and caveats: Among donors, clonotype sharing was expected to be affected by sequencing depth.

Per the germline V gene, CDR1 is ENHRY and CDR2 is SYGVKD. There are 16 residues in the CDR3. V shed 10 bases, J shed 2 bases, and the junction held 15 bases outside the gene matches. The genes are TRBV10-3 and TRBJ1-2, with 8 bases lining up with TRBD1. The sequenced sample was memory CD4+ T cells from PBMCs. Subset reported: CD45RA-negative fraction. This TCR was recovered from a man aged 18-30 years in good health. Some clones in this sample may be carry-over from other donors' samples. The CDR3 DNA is TGTGCCACCAAACAGGGGGAGGGGACTGGCAACTATGGCTACACCTTC. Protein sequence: CATKQGEGTGNYGYTF.